Listed below are T cell receptor beta chains from one sample, sequenced in a study of blood T cell repertoires in COVID-19. Clones were sequenced by immunoSEQ multiplex PCR, and TCRdb holds only the in-frame ones, with some missing. This table holds some 300,000 clones, 90% found once. The sample was PBMCs or T cells enriched from blood (not recorded which). These receptors were obtained from a young woman with acute COVID-19. Both conserved end residues are part of each CDR3. The D gene is left open where the match is weak. The size entry is marked missing in some rows and otherwise reads once, few, many or a size class.

cdr3_nt cdr3_aa v_call clone_size d_call j_call cdr3_length
TGTGCCAGCCGCCTAGGGTATGGGGCGGGAGGGCCGAAGGAGCAGTTCTTC CASRLGYGAGGPKEQFF TRBV7-9 NA TRBD2 TRBJ2-1 17
TGTGCCAGCAGCTTCTCAGGGACAGATACGCAGTATTTT CASSFSGTDTQYF TRBV7-3 few NA TRBJ2-3 13
TGTGCCACTCGACTAGCGGGAGGGAACACCGGGGAGCTGTTTTTT CATRLAGGNTGELFF TRBV28 once TRBD2 TRBJ2-2 15
TGTGCCAGCAGCGACAGGGGTAACACCGGGGAGCTGTTTTTT CASSDRGNTGELFF TRBV9 NA TRBD1 TRBJ2-2 14
TGCAGCGTTGTGTACAGGGCCGAATTAGGAGCTTTCTTT CSVVYRAELGAFF TRBV29-1 NA NA TRBJ1-1 13
TGTGCCAGTAGTACCAGCGGGAAGGCCTCCTACGAGCAGTACTTC CASSTSGKASYEQYF TRBV19 NA TRBD2 TRBJ2-7 15
TGTGCCAGCAGCCAAGGTACTAGCGCAGATACGCAGTATTTT CASSQGTSADTQYF TRBV4-2 few TRBD2 TRBJ2-3 14
TGTGCCAGTAGTGTCCAGGGTGGAAACACCATATATTTT CASSVQGGNTIYF TRBV19 NA NA TRBJ1-3 13
TGTGCCACCAGCAGCGGGGGACTCATTCCAGATACGCAGTATTTT CATSSGGLIPDTQYF TRBV15 NA NA TRBJ2-3 15
TGTGCCAGTAGTAGAGGGACAGATTCCTCCAACGTCCTGACTTTC CASSRGTDSSNVLTF TRBV19 NA TRBD1 TRBJ2-6 15
TGCGCCAGCAGCCTTCCTTCGGGGGGGAACACTGAAGCTTTCTTT CASSLPSGGNTEAFF TRBV5-1 NA NA TRBJ1-1 15
TGTGCCAGCAGCGAAAGGGGCAGAAGCTCCTACAATGAGCAGTTCTTC CASSERGRSSYNEQFF TRBV27 NA NA TRBJ2-1 16
TGCGCCAGCAGCTTGGATGAGGGTCCGATGGGGTACTTC CASSLDEGPMGYF TRBV5-1 NA NA TRBJ2-7 13
TGTGCCAGCAGCCCGGGACAGAGGGGCACTGAAGCTTTCTTT CASSPGQRGTEAFF TRBV7-9 once TRBD1 TRBJ1-1 14
TGTGCCAGCAGTGAAACAAACATGGACTATGGCTACACCTTC CASSETNMDYGYTF TRBV3-1/TRBV3-2 NA NA TRBJ1-2 14
TGTGCCAGCAGTTTACCTATAGGACAGGGCTATAACTATGGCTACACCTTC CASSLPIGQGYNYGYTF TRBV28 NA TRBD1 TRBJ1-2 17
TGTGCCAGCAGCCAAGAGGTAACAATCCATGGCTACACCTTC CASSQEVTIHGYTF TRBV3-1/TRBV3-2 NA NA TRBJ1-2 14
TGTGCCAGCAGTGCTACATCGGACAGGGATCCCTACGAGCAGTACTTC CASSATSDRDPYEQYF TRBV6-4 NA TRBD1 TRBJ2-7 16
TGCGCCAGCAGCTTGGATCGCGAGCAGTACTTC CASSLDREQYF TRBV5-1 NA NA TRBJ2-7 11
TGTGCCAGCAGCTTAAGGACTAGCGGGTACAATGAGCAGTTCTTC CASSLRTSGYNEQFF TRBV11-3 NA TRBD2 TRBJ2-1 15
TGTGCCAGCAGTTACTCCCGGGTCGTTAGCTCCTACGAGCAGTACTTC CASSYSRVVSSYEQYF TRBV6-5 NA NA TRBJ2-7 16
TGCGCCAGCAGCTTGCCCGGACAGTTAAACATTCAGTACTTC CASSLPGQLNIQYF TRBV5-1 NA NA TRBJ2-4 14
TGTGCCAGCAGCTACCGTGGTAGCGGGAAAGGCGGGGAGCTGTTTTTT CASSYRGSGKGGELFF TRBV11-3 NA TRBD2 TRBJ2-2 16
TGTGCCAGTAGTCCCCGGACAGGGACCACGAACACTGAAGCTTTCTTT CASSPRTGTTNTEAFF TRBV19 NA TRBD1 TRBJ1-1 16
TGCGCCAGCAGCTTGGCGCAGGAAACTTCACCCCTCCACTTT CASSLAQETSPLHF TRBV5-1 NA NA TRBJ1-6 14
TGTGCCAGCAGTCCCTATGGGAACACTGAAGCTTTCTTT CASSPYGNTEAFF TRBV28 NA NA TRBJ1-1 13
TGCGCCAGCAGCTTGGGGACAGGGGGTAGCAATCAGCCCCAGCATTTT CASSLGTGGSNQPQHF TRBV5-1 NA TRBD1 TRBJ1-5 16
TGTGCCAGCAGTGAACTAGAAAGGGTTCGACTAGGTCGCTACAATGAGCAGTTCTTC CASSELERVRLGRYNEQFF TRBV2 NA NA TRBJ2-1 19
TGTGCCAGCAGGGAAGACAGGGGGCGCGGGCAGTTCTTC CASREDRGRGQFF TRBV2 NA TRBD1 TRBJ2-1 13
TGTGCCAGCAGTTACTCGTACAGGGGGCTCTACGAGCAGTACTTC CASSYSYRGLYEQYF TRBV6-5 NA TRBD1 TRBJ2-7 15
TGTGCCACCCACCTCGGGACAGGGGTATCCTACGAGCAGTACTTC CATHLGTGVSYEQYF TRBV6-5 NA TRBD1 TRBJ2-7 15
TGCGCCGCCGGGACAGGGGCGTGGGGCTACACCTTC CAAGTGAWGYTF TRBV10-2 NA TRBD1 TRBJ1-2 12
TGTGCCAGCAGCGCAGGAACAGGAGACTCCCCCTACGAGCAGTACTTC CASSAGTGDSPYEQYF TRBV9 NA NA TRBJ2-7 16
TGTGCCAGCAGTCCACCCGACTACCGGGCGCCCGGCCAGCCCCAGCATTTT CASSPPDYRAPGQPQHF TRBV28 NA NA TRBJ1-5 17
TGCGCCAGCAGCCATCATAGTGTAGGGGCGAACACCGGGGAGCTGTTTTTT CASSHHSVGANTGELFF TRBV4-1 NA NA TRBJ2-2 17